Presented here are 13 T cell receptor beta chains from one specimen sequenced in a study of blood T cell repertoires in COVID-19. The repertoire was sequenced with immunoSEQ multiplex PCR; TCRdb's copy has only in-frame clones and lacks some. In the table there are around 66,000 clones, just under 80% of which are singletons. The sample comprised peripheral blood. The source of these receptors is a human donor in a cohort sampled during active COVID-19.

The chain joins TRBV1 to TRBJ2-3; TRBD2 reflects the table's D call only, with no check against the DNA. TRBV1 counts as a pseudogene. The CDR3 covers 14 residues. This chain's CDR3 is CTSSQLASTDTQYF. For the CDR3, the DNA is TGCACCAGCAGCCAACTAGCGAGCACAGATACGCAGTATTTT.

This clone appeared a few times. The rearrangement joins TRBV27 to TRBJ2-7, with TRBD2 matching 9 bases. In germline, CDR1 is MNHEY, CDR2 SMNVEV (reference sequence). This CDR3 comprises 14 residues. The junction had 8 bases not matched to a gene; V was cut back by 5 bases and J by 6 bases. CDR3 loop: CASSPPGLATEQYF. DNA of the CDR3: TGTGCCAGCAGTCCGCCGGGACTAGCAACCGAGCAGTACTTC.

This clone was seen just once. The genes are TRBV10-3 and TRBJ2-1, with 7 positions matching TRBD2. Germline CDR1 ENHRY, CDR2 SYGVKD. V lost 0 bases to trimming and J lost 3 bases; unmatched junction nucleotides: 8. CDR3 size: 17 residues. CDR3 sequence (DNA): TGTGCCATCAGTGAGTCGATGGCCCTAGCGGACTACAATGAGCAGTTCTTC. This codes for CAISESMALADYNEQFF.

This clone was seen just once. The chain combines TRBV7-3 with TRBJ2-5, with unresolved D. V was clipped by 4 bases and J by 1 base, with 7 bases between them. This CDR3 has 13 amino acids. Germline CDR1 reads SGHTA; CDR2 reads FQGTGA. The CDR3 coding sequence is TGTGCCAGCAGCTCCGCGCCCCAAGAGACCCAGTACTTC. The encoded protein is CASSSAPQETQYF. The full variable domain, its missing parts supplied by reference TRBV7-3 and TRBJ2-5, is GAGVSQTPSNKVTEKGKYVELRCDPISGHTALYWYRQSLGQGPEFLIYFQGTGAADDSGLPNDRFFAVRPEGSVSTLKIQRTERGDSAVYLCASSSAPQETQYFGPGTRLLVL.

The V and J genes are TRBV28 and TRBJ1-6, with TRBD1 matching 9 bases. The V and J ends lost 9 bases and 9 bases, in that order; junction bases with no gene match: 9. The CDR3 runs 14 residues. CDR1 is MDHEN and CDR2 is SYDVKM in the germline V gene. The CDR3 loop reads CASQRGQGVSPLHF. The CDR3 bases are TGTGCCAGTCAGCGGGGACAGGGAGTTTCACCCCTCCACTTT.

The count of this clone is one. The chain combines TRBV7-2 with TRBJ2-1, with D possibly matching TRBD1 (5 bases). The CDR3 covers 16 residues. Germline CDR1 and CDR2: SGHTA and FQGNSA. With 1 base removed from V and 0 bases from J, the gap between germline ends came to 10 bases. In DNA form, the CDR3 reads TGTGCCAGCAGCTTAGGTTACAGGAGCTCCTACAATGAGCAGTTCTTC. It translates to CASSLGYRSSYNEQFF.

The chain is built from TRBV7-3 and TRBJ2-7; TRBD2 agrees at 9 bases. Trimming cost V 5 bases and J 6 bases; bases outside gene matches: 8. This CDR3 region has 14 residues. Germline V CDR1 and CDR2: SGHTA, FQGTGA. CDR3 loop: CASSQTSGSTEQYF. The DNA of the CDR3 is TGTGCCAGCAGCCAGACTAGCGGATCAACCGAGCAGTACTTC.

V gene TRBV5-1 combines with J gene TRBJ1-4; 7 bases agree with TRBD1. The germline V gene has CDR1 SGHRS and CDR2 YFSETQ. V was clipped by 4 bases and J by 4 bases; unmatched bases: 4. The CDR3 consists of 14 residues. The CDR3 loop is CASSTTGYNEKLFF. The CDR3 DNA sequence: TGCGCCAGCAGCACGACAGGGTATAATGAAAAACTGTTTTTT. The full variable domain, with the rest looked up from reference TRBV5-1 and TRBJ1-4, is KAGVTQTPRYLIKTRGQQVTLSCSPISGHRSVSWYQQTPGQGLQFLFEYFSETQRNKGNFPGRFSGRQFSNSRSEMNVSTLELGDSALYLCASSTTGYNEKLFFGSGTQLSVL.

This clone was detected only once. This CDR3 reads CASSPVNEKLFF. DNA of the CDR3: TGTGCCAGTAGTCCCGTAAATGAAAAACTGTTTTTT. V and J are TRBV19 and TRBJ1-4; D is uncertain. This CDR3 has 12 amino acids. The V gene lost 5 bases and the J gene lost 5 bases, with 6 bases spanning the gap. CDR1 and CDR2 (germline): LNHDA, SQIVND (reference sequence).

This chain uses TRBV19 with TRBJ2-6, with D possibly being TRBD1 (6 bases). The CDR3 is 15 amino acids. CDR1 LNHDA and CDR2 SQIVND come from the germline V gene (reference sequence). V was shortened by 6 bases and J by 4 bases, with 13 bases between the two germline ends. CDR3 in DNA: TGTGCCAGTAGATTTACAGGGTTAGGGGCCAACGTCCTGACTTTC. It codes for CASRFTGLGANVLTF. Variable domain in full (rest from reference TRBV19 and TRBJ2-6): DGGITQSPKYLFRKEGQNVTLSCEQNLNHDAMYWYRQDPGQGLRLIYYSQIVNDFQKGDIAEGYSVSREKKESFPLTVTSAQKNPTAFYLCASRFTGLGANVLTFGAGSRLTVL.

V and J are TRBV9 and TRBJ1-2; a possible D gene is TRBD1 (5 bases). The CDR3 extends over 16 amino acids. The V gene's germline CDR1 is SGDLS and CDR2 YYNGEE. V gave up 3 bases and J gave up 8 bases, with 23 bases separating them. CDR3 coding DNA: TGTGCCAGCAGCGGACATGCCGGGACTGGAAATAGGGGCTACACCTTC. Translation gives CASSGHAGTGNRGYTF.

J is TRBJ2-5 and V is TRBV27; 7 positions match TRBD2. CDR1 and CDR2 (germline): MNHEY, SMNVEV (reference sequence). CDR3 length equals 15 residues. Trimming removed 5 bases from V and 5 bases from J; junction bases left unmatched: 11. CDR3 nucleotide sequence: TGTGCCAGCAGTATGTACCGGGAGGTATGGGAGACCCAGTACTTC. Amino acids: CASSMYREVWETQYF.

This rearrangement joins TRBV30 to TRBJ2-7, with D possibly being TRBD1 (6 bases). Germline V CDR1 and CDR2: GTSNPN, SVGIG (reference sequence). This CDR3 spans 11 amino acids. V was trimmed by 2 bases and J by 6 bases, leaving 8 bases between them. The DNA for the CDR3 is TGTGCCTGGAGTTTAGGGGGCGAGCAGTACTTC. Translation: CAWSLGGEQYF.